These T cell receptor beta chains were read from a single sample in a study of CD8+ T cells in alopecia areata. Using immunoSEQ multiplex PCR, the repertoire was profiled, and TCRdb retains in-frame clones only, with some absent. The sample has 200,000 to 250,000 clones, under 40% seen once. The sequenced sample was CD4+ T cells sorted from blood, obtained around week 34, from a patient treated with tofacitinib. The receptors derive from a human donor with alopecia areata. CDR3s include the opening cysteine and the closing phenylalanine or tryptophan. Each record gives: V gene, J gene, clone size, D gene, CDR3 DNA, CDR3 protein. A D gene is named only where the DNA matches it firmly. Where a row states a size, it is once, few, many or the class of an expanded clone; other rows omit it.

TRBV5-5	TRBJ1-1	few	NA	TGTGCCAGCAGCTTGACACTTAATCGGAACACTGAAGCTTTCTTT	CASSLTLNRNTEAFF
TRBV2	TRBJ2-2	NA	NA	TGTGCCAGCTCGGTAACGGTCACCGGGGAGCTGTTTTTT	CASSVTVTGELFF
TRBV30	TRBJ2-5	NA	NA	TGTGCCTGGGCCAGGAGGGGAGAGACCCAGTACTTC	CAWARRGETQYF
TRBV5-1	TRBJ2-3	once	TRBD2	TGCGCCAGCAGCTTGGATCCTAGCGGAGCTAGCACAGATACGCAGTATTTT	CASSLDPSGASTDTQYF
TRBV7-8	TRBJ2-1	NA	TRBD2	TGTGCCAGCAGCTTGAGCGGGGGGTGGAATGAGCAGTTCTTC	CASSLSGGWNEQFF
TRBV7-2	TRBJ1-2	few	NA	TGTGCCAGCAGCTCCCCCGGCCTCAAGGGCTACACCTTC	CASSSPGLKGYTF
TRBV30	TRBJ1-6	NA	NA	TGTGCCTGGAGATGGCAGGGGAATTCACCCCTCCACTTT	CAWRWQGNSPLHF
TRBV5-1	TRBJ1-1	NA	TRBD1	TGCGCCAGCAGATTCGACAGGGGAAACACTGAAGCTTTCTTT	CASRFDRGNTEAFF
TRBV7-6	TRBJ2-5	NA	TRBD1	TGTGCCAGCAGCTCCGGGACAGGGGTCCGCGAGACCCAGTACTTC	CASSSGTGVRETQYF
TRBV29-1	TRBJ1-3	NA	NA	TGCAGCGTTGCTTACAGCTCTGGAAACACCATATATTTT	CSVAYSSGNTIYF
TRBV7-2	TRBJ2-7	NA	TRBD1	TGTGCCAGCAGCTTAGTAGGGACAGGGGCCTACGAGCAGTACTTC	CASSLVGTGAYEQYF
TRBV10-2	TRBJ1-5	NA	NA	TGCGCCAGCAGTGAGTCCCCTGCTCAGCCCCAGCATTTT	CASSESPAQPQHF
TRBV6-6	TRBJ1-1	NA	TRBD1	TGTGCCAGCAGTAAGACAGGGTTGAACACTGAAGCTTTCTTT	CASSKTGLNTEAFF
TRBV7-2	TRBJ1-5	few	TRBD1	TGTGCCAGCAGCTTGGGACAGCCTTATAGCAATCAGCCCCAGCATTTT	CASSLGQPYSNQPQHF
TRBV10-3	TRBJ2-1	few	NA	TGTGCCATCAGTGACCGGGACCAGAACAATGAGCAGTTCTTC	CAISDRDQNNEQFF
TRBV30	TRBJ2-2	NA	NA	TGTGCCTGGAGTCCCGGGTCGGGGCGGGGAACCGGGGAGCTGTTTTTT	CAWSPGSGRGTGELFF
TRBV28	TRBJ1-5	few	NA	TGTGCCAGCAGTTCAAGTCGGCAGGGGCGTAGCAATCAGCCCCAGCATTTT	CASSSSRQGRSNQPQHF
TRBV5-1	TRBJ2-7	few	NA	TGTGCCAGCAGACGTCAGAGGTTCTACGAGCAGTACTTC	CASRRQRFYEQYF
TRBV7-3	TRBJ1-1	few	NA	TGTGCCAGCAGCACCAGGGCGGGCGCTGAAGCTTTCTTT	CASSTRAGAEAFF
TRBV2	TRBJ2-3	few	NA	TGTGCCATGATGGCGGGAATTATCACAGATACGCAGTATTTT	CAMMAGIITDTQYF
TRBV30	TRBJ2-7	NA	TRBD1	TGTGCCTGGCAACAGGGGGGTAGGACCTACGAGCAGTACTTC	CAWQQGGRTYEQYF
TRBV7-8	TRBJ1-5	few	NA	TGTGCCAGCAGCCCGACAGGACCATATAGCAATCAGCCCCAGCATTTT	CASSPTGPYSNQPQHF
TRBV2	TRBJ1-4	NA	NA	TGTGCCAGCATACGACTAGGTGAAAAACTGTTTTTT	CASIRLGEKLFF
TRBV29-1	TRBJ2-1	NA	TRBD2	TGCAGCGTTGAAGGACTAGCAAGGGAGCAGTTCTTC	CSVEGLAREQFF
TRBV7-2	TRBJ2-5	few	TRBD2	TGTGCCAGCAGCTTATCCGGGACTAGCGTGGGAGAGACCCAGTACTTC	CASSLSGTSVGETQYF
TRBV7-3	TRBJ2-7	few	NA	TGTGCCAGCAGCCTAGACCCGAGGAGCTCCTACGAGCAGTACTTC	CASSLDPRSSYEQYF
TRBV30	TRBJ1-2	NA	NA	TGTGCCTGGAGTCCCCCCGGGTCCCTAATTCCTAACTATGGCTACACCTTC	CAWSPPGSLIPNYGYTF
TRBV27	TRBJ1-5	NA	NA	TGTGCCAGCGGGTACAGGTTTAATCAGCCCCAGCATTTT	CASGYRFNQPQHF
TRBV4-1	TRBJ1-5	NA	TRBD1	TGCGCCAGCAGCCAGGGACACAGGGGGAGTAATAGCAATCAGCCCCAGCATTTT	CASSQGHRGSNSNQPQHF
TRBV28	TRBJ2-1	many	TRBD2	TGTGCCAGCACCGTAGCGGGAGTGGGATTCAATGAGCAGTTCTTC	CASTVAGVGFNEQFF
TRBV30	TRBJ2-5	few	NA	TGTGCCGTCTTAAACGGGGGGCTGGAGACCCAGTACTTC	CAVLNGGLETQYF
TRBV5-1	TRBJ2-1	few	NA	TGCGCCAGCAGCTTGGGGCCCTGGGATGAGCAGTTCTTC	CASSLGPWDEQFF
TRBV15	TRBJ2-5	NA	TRBD2	TGTGCCACCAGCAGCCAACTAGCGGAGACCCAGTACTTC	CATSSQLAETQYF
TRBV7-9	TRBJ2-4	NA	NA	TGTGCCAGCAGCACCCCCGGACTGGGGATAGCCAAAAACATTCAGTACTTC	CASSTPGLGIAKNIQYF
TRBV15	TRBJ1-5	few	TRBD1	TGTGCCACCAGCAGTGACGGACAGGGGGTTTTTCAGCCCCAGCATTTT	CATSSDGQGVFQPQHF
TRBV25-1	TRBJ1-2	NA	TRBD1	TGTGCCAGCAGTGGAGCCAGGGGGCCGAATGGCTACACCTTC	CASSGARGPNGYTF
TRBV19	TRBJ2-1	few	TRBD2	TGTGCCAGTTCTCCTAGCGGCTCCCATGAGCAGTTCTTC	CASSPSGSHEQFF
TRBV19	TRBJ2-7	NA	NA	TGTGCCAGTAGTCCGTCCCCGAGCTCCTACGAGCAGTACTTC	CASSPSPSSYEQYF
TRBV14	TRBJ2-7	few	NA	TGTGCCAGCAGCCAAGCTTCCTACGAGCAGTACTTC	CASSQASYEQYF
TRBV27	TRBJ2-7	NA	NA	TGTGCCAGCAGTCTCCGAACCTTCGGGGAGCAGTACTTC	CASSLRTFGEQYF
TRBV9	TRBJ1-1	NA	NA	TGTGCCAGCAGCGCTGCAGGGGTACACACTGAAGCTTTCTTT	CASSAAGVHTEAFF
TRBV30	TRBJ1-5	few	NA	TGTGCCTGGAGTCGGGGGGCGAATCAGCCCCAGCATTTT	CAWSRGANQPQHF
TRBV13	TRBJ1-6	NA	NA	TGTGCCAGCAGGGGGCGGTGGTCACCCCTCCACTTT	CASRGRWSPLHF
TRBV9	TRBJ1-2	NA	NA	TGTGCCAGCAGCCCTGTTAGGCAGGGCTATGGCTACACCTTC	CASSPVRQGYGYTF
TRBV5-1	TRBJ2-1	NA	TRBD2	TGCGCCAGCAGCCCCCGGTTTAGCGGGGGGATTAGCTCCTACAATGAGCAGTTCTTC	CASSPRFSGGISSYNEQFF
TRBV29-1	TRBJ1-3	few	NA	TGCAGCGTTGGATCTAGTTCTGACTCTGGAAACACCATATATTTT	CSVGSSSDSGNTIYF
TRBV10-3	TRBJ2-1	NA	TRBD1	TGTGCCACCGACTTCGGGACAGGTAACAATGAGCAGTTCTTC	CATDFGTGNNEQFF
TRBV29-1	TRBJ1-1	NA	NA	TGCAGCGTTGAAGTTCAGCGGGGCGCCATGAACACTGAAGCTTTCTTT	CSVEVQRGAMNTEAFF
TRBV7-2	TRBJ1-5	few	NA	TGTGCCAGCAGCTTAGGGGGGCGGGGAGGCAATCAGCCCCAGCATTTT	CASSLGGRGGNQPQHF
TRBV30	TRBJ2-1	few	NA	TGTGCCTGGAGTGTATCCTACAATGAGCAGTTCTTC	CAWSVSYNEQFF
TRBV4-1	TRBJ1-5	few	NA	TGCGCCAGCAGCCAAGGGGTCAGACGGAACGGGTTCCGCAATCAGCCCCAGCATTTT	CASSQGVRRNGFRNQPQHF
TRBV7-3	TRBJ2-1	NA	NA	TGTGCCAGCAGCCCTAGGGGCAGGGCTGGTGAGCAGTTCTTC	CASSPRGRAGEQFF
TRBV6-1	TRBJ1-1	NA	TRBD1	TGTGCCAGCAGTGCTCGACAGGGCTTCATGAACACTGAAGCTTTCTTT	CASSARQGFMNTEAFF
TRBV11-2	TRBJ1-2	NA	NA	TGTGCCAGCAGCTTCACGGGGGATTATGGCTACACCTTC	CASSFTGDYGYTF
TRBV7-3	TRBJ2-1	NA	NA	TGTGCCAGCATCCCCCCGGGGCTGGGGTTTATCCTAAACAATGAGCAGTTCTTC	CASIPPGLGFILNNEQFF
TRBV6-1	TRBJ1-5	NA	NA	TGTGCCAGCAGTGAAGTAGGGGGCAATCAGCCCCAGCATTTT	CASSEVGGNQPQHF
TRBV5-1	TRBJ1-5	NA	NA	TGCGCCAGCAGGATCGGAATGGGTAGCAATCAGCCCCAGCATTTT	CASRIGMGSNQPQHF
TRBV18	TRBJ1-2	few	NA	TGTGCCAGCTCACAAGATTCACCGGGACACAACTATGGCTACACCTTC	CASSQDSPGHNYGYTF
TRBV18	TRBJ2-6	NA	NA	TGTGCCAGCTCACCTTCGAGCTCTGGGGCCAACGTCCTGACTTTC	CASSPSSSGANVLTF